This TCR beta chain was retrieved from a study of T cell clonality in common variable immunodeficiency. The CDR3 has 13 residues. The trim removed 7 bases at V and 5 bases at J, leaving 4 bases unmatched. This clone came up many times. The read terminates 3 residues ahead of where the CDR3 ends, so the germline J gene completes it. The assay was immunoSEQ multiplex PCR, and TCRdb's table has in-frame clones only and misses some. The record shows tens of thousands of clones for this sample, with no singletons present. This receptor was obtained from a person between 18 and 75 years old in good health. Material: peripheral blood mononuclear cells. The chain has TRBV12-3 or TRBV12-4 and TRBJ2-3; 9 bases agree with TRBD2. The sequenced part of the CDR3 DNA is TGTGCCAGCAACCTAGCGGGGCAAGATACG. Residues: CASNLAGQDT. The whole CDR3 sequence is CASNLAGQDTQYF.